Shown below are 28 T cell receptor beta chains from a single sample sequenced in a study of CD8 T cells in Susac syndrome (dated by TCRdb to about 2019). Library prep was done by the immunoSEQ multiplex PCR assay. RNA was extracted using the RNeasy kit, and roughly 0.5 to 1 ug of the RNA was reverse transcribed with random hexamers. Clones were called with MiXCR by TCRdb after fastp trimmed the public reads at Q25, and only in-frame beta chains were retained. Rows are unified per CDR3 protein, each entry keeping the most common DNA and genes. The sample profile shows a few hundred thousand distinct CDR3 sequences; approximately 95% of them were found once. The ten largest clones capture 0.095% of the sample. The specimen sequenced was CD4+ T cells from PBMCs. The receptors come from a human donor with multiple sclerosis.

The chain uses TRBV3-1 and TRBJ1-2; 7 bases line up with TRBD1. Trimming removed 5 bases from V and 8 bases from J; junction bases left unmatched: 11. Germline values: CDR1 LGHDT, CDR2 YNNKEL (reference sequence). The CDR3 totals 14 residues. The CDR3 is CASSLGQPAWGYTF. The DNA of the CDR3 is TGTGCCAGCAGCTTGGGACAGCCCGCGTGGGGCTACACCTTC.

The chain uses TRBV27 and TRBJ2-2; 7 bases align to TRBD1. The CDR3 loop spans 15 amino acids. In germline, CDR1 is MNHEY, CDR2 SMNVEV (reference sequence). Trimming at V came to 10 bases and at J to 6 bases, leaving 14 bases not matched to a gene. The CDR3 DNA sequence: TGTGCCACCTATTCGACAGGGAAGGGTCCCGGGGAGCTGTTTTTT. The encoded protein is CATYSTGKGPGELFF.

The chain couples TRBV12-3 or TRBV12-4 to TRBJ1-1; D remains ambiguous. V dropped 6 bases and J dropped 1 base, with 3 bases sitting between them. This CDR3 has 11 amino acids. The CDR3 loop is CASRGNTEAFF. Here the CDR3 DNA reads TGTGCCAGCAGGGGGAACACTGAAGCTTTCTTT.

This rearrangement joins TRBV5-1 to TRBJ2-1, with D uncertain. The CDR3 contains 17 residues. V was cut by 0 bases and J by 4 bases, with 17 bases left in between. CDR1 and CDR2 (germline): SGHRS, YFSETQ. In DNA, the CDR3 is TGCGCCAGCAGCTTGGGGGCCTACCCCGACGGGTACAATGAGCAGTTCTTC. Protein product: CASSLGAYPDGYNEQFF.

This clonotype has just one count. The rearrangement links TRBV29-1 to TRBJ2-1; the match to TRBD2 covers 14 bases. This CDR3 contains 14 residues. Looked up from germline, CDR1 is SQVTM and CDR2 is ANQGSEA. Trimming at V came to 6 bases and at J to 9 bases, leaving 7 bases not matched to a gene. CDR3 protein: CSVGTSGRSGEQFF. CDR3 nucleotide sequence: TGCAGCGTCGGGACTAGCGGGAGATCTGGTGAGCAGTTCTTC.

The gene calls are TRBV3-1 and TRBJ2-1; 7 bases fit TRBD2. Germline assignment: CDR1 LGHDT and CDR2 YNNKEL (reference sequence). This CDR3 has 15 amino acids. Losses at the gene ends were 5 bases for V and 6 bases for J; bases not matched to a gene: 10. CDR3 DNA sequence: TGTGCCAGCAGCTCACTAGCGCATAAAGGCAATGAGCAGTTCTTC. It codes for CASSSLAHKGNEQFF.

V gene TRBV9 combines with J gene TRBJ2-2; no clear D gene. Trimming left V 0 bases short and J 3 bases short, with 9 bases between. The germline V gene encodes CDR1 SGDLS and CDR2 YYNGEE. This CDR3 has 15 residues. CDR3 nucleotide sequence: TGTGCCAGCAGCGTAGTTCCTGGGGACACCGGGGAGCTGTTTTTT. It translates to CASSVVPGDTGELFF.

This chain connects TRBV3-1 to TRBJ1-1; 9 nucleotides agree with TRBD1. The CDR3 is made up of 13 amino acids. CDR1 and CDR2 from the germline V gene are LGHDT and YNNKEL (reference sequence). V lost 4 bases, J lost 6 bases, and 3 bases stayed unmatched. This CDR3 reads CASSLTGGSEAFF. The CDR3 DNA is TGTGCCAGCAGCCTGACAGGGGGATCTGAAGCTTTCTTT.

The V call is TRBV10-2, the J call TRBJ1-1; TRBD1 is a possible D gene (5 bases). Germline V lookup: CDR1 WSHSY, CDR2 SAAADI. This CDR3 has 13 amino acids. V was cut by 5 bases and J by 3 bases, with 10 bases left in between. DNA of the CDR3: TGCGCCAGCAGTCGGCAGGGCGACACTGAAGCTTTCTTT. Protein sequence: CASSRQGDTEAFF.

V gene TRBV12-3 or TRBV12-4 combines with J gene TRBJ1-1; D is unclear. V lost 5 bases and J 6 bases, leaving 16 bases between the germline ends. CDR3 length: 14 amino acids. CDR3 protein: CASSPSIPGPEAFF. CDR3 DNA: TGTGCCAGCAGTCCCTCTATTCCCGGCCCTGAAGCTTTCTTT.

CDR3 sequence: CSASGRAGNEQFF. CDR3 nucleotides: TGCAGTGCTAGCGGGAGGGCCGGTAATGAGCAGTTCTTC. The chain joins TRBV20-1 to TRBJ2-1, with TRBD2 matching over 8 bases. This CDR3 has 13 amino acids. J was trimmed by 7 bases and V by 3 bases; bases with no gene match: 5. Germline CDR1 is DFQATT and CDR2 is SNEGSKA (reference sequence).

The gene calls are TRBV29-1 and TRBJ1-1, with a possible D match to TRBD1 (6 bases). V gave up 3 bases and J gave up 4 bases, with 9 bases separating them. This CDR3 is 12 amino acids long. Looked up from germline, CDR1 is SQVTM and CDR2 is ANQGSEA. CDR3 sequence reads: CSVDQGTTEAFF. Written as DNA, the CDR3 is TGCAGCGTTGATCAGGGGACCACTGAAGCTTTCTTT.

V gene TRBV12-3 or TRBV12-4 combines with J gene TRBJ2-7, with 9 bases matching TRBD1. With V trimmed by 6 bases and J by 4 bases, 4 bases remained unmatched. The CDR3 loop spans 13 amino acids. CDR3 nucleotides: TGTGCCAGCAGCCGACAGGGGGGGTACGAGCAGTACTTC. Its translation: CASSRQGGYEQYF.

CDR3 DNA: TGCAGTGCTTGGGGGGCCCAGAGGAACACTGAAGCTTTCTTT. Protein product: CSAWGAQRNTEAFF. This chain connects TRBV29-1 to TRBJ1-1, with D possibly TRBD1 on 6 matching bases. CDR1 is SQVTM, CDR2 ANQGSEA, per germline. The CDR3 extends over 14 amino acids.

The chain employs TRBV20-1 and TRBJ2-4, with D unclear. V lost 0 bases and J 8 bases, leaving 8 bases between the germline ends. The CDR3 extends over 12 amino acids. Per germline, CDR1 DFQATT and CDR2 SNEGSKA (reference sequence). CDR3 DNA: TGCAGTGCTAGAGACCCTGGCGACATTCAGTACTTC. It codes for CSARDPGDIQYF.

The rearrangement uses TRBV19 and TRBJ2-7, with D unresolved. The CDR3 spans 14 residues. V gave up 6 bases and J gave up 0 bases, with 12 bases separating them. Looked up from germline, CDR1 is LNHDA and CDR2 is SQIVND (reference sequence). Written as DNA, the CDR3 is TGTGCCAGTAGGTCATCGGGCGACTCCTACGAGCAGTACTTC. This encodes CASRSSGDSYEQYF. The full variable domain, completed using reference TRBV19 and TRBJ2-7, is DGGITQSPKYLFRKEGQNVTLSCEQNLNHDAMYWYRQDPGQGLRLIYYSQIVNDFQKGDIAEGYSVSREKKESFPLTVTSAQKNPTAFYLCASRSSGDSYEQYFGPGTRLTVT.

J is TRBJ2-7 and V is TRBV7-9, with TRBD2 as a possible D gene (6 bases). Germline lookup yields CDR1 SEHNR and CDR2 FQNEAQ (reference sequence). The CDR3 extends over 14 amino acids. V lost 8 bases and J lost 4, with 18 bases in between. CDR3 nucleotide sequence: TGTGCCAGCGACACCCAGGGAGGTTCGTACGAGCAGTACTTC. Its translation is CASDTQGGSYEQYF. The full variable domain, with the rest looked up from reference TRBV7-9 and TRBJ2-7, is DTGVSQNPRHKITKRGQNVTFRCDPISEHNRLYWYRQTLGQGPEFLTYFQNEAQLEKSRLLSDRFSAERPKGSFSTLEIQRTEQGDSAMYLCASDTQGGSYEQYFGPGTRLTVT.

The V call is TRBV2, the J call TRBJ2-5; 11 bases map to TRBD2. The junction had 20 bases not matched to a gene; V was cut back by 7 bases and J by 4 bases. The CDR3 spans 19 residues. Germline assignment: CDR1 SNHLY and CDR2 FYNNEI. This CDR3 reads CASIAGLAGGGLPGETQYF. CDR3 nucleotides: TGTGCCAGCATAGCTGGGCTAGCGGGAGGAGGCCTACCAGGAGAGACCCAGTACTTC.

The chain has TRBV15 and TRBJ1-1, with 7 bases lining up with TRBD1. CDR3 length: 13 amino acids. Trimming at V came to 6 bases and at J to 1 base, leaving 2 bases not matched to a gene. Germline V CDR1 and CDR2: LNHNV, YYDKDF (reference sequence). The CDR3 loop is CATRDRENTEAFF. CDR3 coding DNA: TGTGCCACCAGAGACAGGGAGAACACTGAAGCTTTCTTT.

The gene calls are TRBV11-2 and TRBJ2-7; D might be TRBD1 or TRBD2, each matching 6 bases. V was shortened by 6 bases and J by 5 bases, with 23 bases between the two germline ends. The CDR3 has 16 amino acids. Per germline, CDR1 SGHAT and CDR2 FQNNGV. CDR3 nucleotides: TGTGCCAGCAGACCCTTTGGAGGGGGGCAGTGGGACGAGCAGTACTTC. Residues: CASRPFGGGQWDEQYF.

The J gene is TRBJ1-1, the V gene TRBV28; 7 bases are a match to TRBD1. Germline lookup yields CDR1 MDHEN and CDR2 SYDVKM. J was trimmed by 1 base and V by 7 bases; bases with no gene match: 6. The CDR3 length is 14 residues. The CDR3 nucleotides read TGTGCCAGCATCACAGGGGACCCGAACACTGAAGCTTTCTTT. It codes for CASITGDPNTEAFF.

The chain employs TRBV29-1 and TRBJ2-7; TRBD2 matches at 7 bases. Trimming at V came to 4 bases and at J to 5 bases, leaving 11 bases not matched to a gene. This CDR3 is built from 14 residues. Germline-derived CDR1 and CDR2 are SQVTM and ANQGSEA. The CDR3 nucleotides are TGCAGCGTTGTTAGGGACCCGCGGGGGAACGAGCAGTACTTC. Its protein product is CSVVRDPRGNEQYF.

CDR3 residues: CASSSTGDEQYF. The CDR3 DNA is TGCGCCAGCAGCTCGACAGGGGACGAGCAGTACTTC. The V call is TRBV5-1, the J call TRBJ2-7, with TRBD1 matching over 8 bases. This CDR3 is built from 12 residues. V was pared by 3 bases and J by 5 bases, with 1 base of the junction left unmatched. Germline V lookup: CDR1 SGHRS, CDR2 YFSETQ.

In this sample, this clonotype turned up once. This rearrangement joins TRBV20-1 to TRBJ1-5, with D unresolved. Per germline, CDR1 DFQATT and CDR2 SNEGSKA (reference sequence). The CDR3 contains 14 residues. The ends were cut back, 0 bases at V and 5 bases at J, with 11 bases in the middle. The CDR3 DNA sequence: TGCAGTGCTAGAGATCTGCCACCAGATCAGCCCCAGCATTTT. Translating gives CSARDLPPDQPQHF.

The chain is built from TRBV12-3 or TRBV12-4 and TRBJ2-3, with 7 bases that match TRBD2. The V segment lost 8 bases and the J segment 3 bases; nucleotides outside the gene matches: 5. The CDR3 totals 13 residues. DNA for the CDR3: TGTGCCAGCGGGATTAGCGGGACAGATACGCAGTATTTT. Protein product: CASGISGTDTQYF.

The rearrangement uses TRBV28 and TRBJ1-2, with 8 bases identical to TRBD1. V dropped 3 bases and J dropped 5; count of bases not matched to a gene: 5. CDR3 size: 14 residues. Germline assignment: CDR1 MDHEN and CDR2 SYDVKM. The CDR3 DNA reads as TGTGCCAGCAGTTTGCTACAGGGGGAATATGGCTACACCTTC. Its translation is CASSLLQGEYGYTF.

This clonotype was found once. This chain uses TRBV9 with TRBJ2-7; the match to TRBD1 covers 8 bases. This CDR3 region has 16 residues. Germline values: CDR1 SGDLS, CDR2 YYNGEE. V dropped 3 bases and J dropped 3; count of bases not matched to a gene: 11. The CDR3 protein is CASSARGQGAIYEQYF. The CDR3 region has the DNA TGTGCCAGCAGCGCGCGTGGACAGGGAGCAATCTACGAGCAGTACTTC.

J is TRBJ2-2 and V is TRBV18; 10 nucleotides align to TRBD1. The CDR3 is 15 amino acids. Trimming cost V 3 bases and J 4 bases; bases outside gene matches: 2. The germline V gene encodes CDR1 KGHSH and CDR2 LQKENI. The CDR3 DNA follows: TGTGCCAGCTCACCGGGACAGGGGTTCACCGGGGAGCTGTTTTTT. It yields the protein CASSPGQGFTGELFF.